What follows are 12 T cell receptor beta chains derived from one specimen sequenced in a study of neurological immune-mediated disorders. Each CDR3 protein gets one entry after TCRdb re-called the 5' RACE reads with MiXCR. In the table there are some 50,000 distinct CDR3 sequences, roughly 25% of which are singletons. Sequencing used PBMCs. The receptors here all came from a woman aged 70-85 years in good health.

This clonotype was recorded many times. The gene calls are TRBV5-1 and TRBJ1-4, with 8 bases fitting TRBD1. J lost 0 bases, V lost 4 bases, and 2 bases had no gene match. From germline, CDR1 is SGHRS and CDR2 YFSETQ. The CDR3 has 15 residues. This chain's CDR3 is CASSPGQATNEKLFF. CDR3 sequence (DNA): TGCGCCAGCAGCCCGGGACAGGCAACTAATGAAAAACTGTTTTTT. Full variable domain (remainder filled in from reference TRBV5-1 and TRBJ1-4): KAGVTQTPRYLIKTRGQQVTLSCSPISGHRSVSWYQQTPGQGLQFLFEYFSETQRNKGNFPGRFSGRQFSNSRSEMNVSTLELGDSALYLCASSPGQATNEKLFFGSGTQLSVL.

In its sample, this clonotype was seen many times. This sequence joins TRBV30 and TRBJ1-2, with 8 bases identical to TRBD1. Germline V lookup: CDR1 GTSNPN, CDR2 SVGIG (reference sequence). J gave up 14 bases and V 3 bases, and 14 bases lay outside the gene matches. The CDR3 spans 13 residues. CDR3 region: CAWSDQDRGAKTF. The CDR3 DNA follows: TGTGCCTGGAGCGATCAAGACAGGGGAGCAAAGACCTTC.

This clonotype appeared many times. This chain uses TRBV7-6 with TRBJ2-5; D gene uncertain. The CDR3 extends over 13 amino acids. V shed 1 base and J shed 3 bases, with 6 bases lying between them. Per the germline V gene, CDR1 is SGHVS and CDR2 is FNYEAQ. CDR3 loop: CASSLGPEETQYF. As DNA, the CDR3 is TGTGCCAGCAGCTTAGGGCCCGAAGAGACCCAGTACTTC.

As concerns this clonotype: The CDR3 carries no conserved terminal phenylalanine or tryptophan, so it likely arises from a read error. The chain couples TRBV5-1 to TRBJ2-5; TRBD1 aligns across 11 bases. The CDR3 is 16 residues long. CDR1 is SGHRS, CDR2 YFSETQ, per germline. V lost 5 bases, J lost 3 bases, and 9 bases stayed unmatched. The CDR3 region is CASRPGTGGGEETQYL. The CDR3 DNA follows: TGCGCCAGCAGGCCCGGGACAGGGGGAGGAGAAGAGACCCAGTACTTA.

The chain combines TRBV5-1 with TRBJ2-1; 8 nucleotides align to TRBD2. The CDR3 covers 13 residues. The junction had 5 bases not matched to a gene; V was cut back by 5 bases and J by 7 bases. CDR1 SGHRS and CDR2 YFSETQ come from the germline V gene. The CDR3 bases are TGCGCCAGCAGTTCTCCGGGGGGGAATGAGCAGTTCTTC. Protein sequence: CASSSPGGNEQFF.

This clonotype has at least ten counts. V and J are TRBV5-1 and TRBJ2-3, with unresolved D. Germline loops: CDR1 SGHRS, CDR2 YFSETQ. The CDR3 runs to 14 residues. Trimming cost V 0 bases and J 9 bases, with 14 bases left between them. DNA for the CDR3: TGCGCCAGCAGCTTGGGCGAGAATGGCAGAACGCAGTATTTT. This translates into CASSLGENGRTQYF.

This clonotype was found many times. V gene TRBV5-1 combines with J gene TRBJ2-7; 12 nucleotides align to TRBD2. Trimming at V came to 4 bases and at J to 2 bases, leaving 4 bases not matched to a gene. Germline V gene sequence: CDR1 SGHRS, CDR2 YFSETQ. This CDR3 spans 15 amino acids. CDR3: CASSPLAGGPYEQYF. CDR3 nucleotide sequence: TGCGCCAGCAGCCCCCTAGCGGGAGGGCCCTACGAGCAGTACTTC.

The CDR3 nucleotides read TGCGCCAGCAGCTTGGAGGTGGGTGGAGACGAGCAGTACTTC. It specifies CASSLEVGGDEQYF. V usage is TRBV5-1 and J usage is TRBJ2-7, with no clear D. V was shortened by 0 bases and J by 5 bases, with 12 bases between the two germline ends. Looked up from germline, CDR1 is SGHRS and CDR2 is YFSETQ. The CDR3 has 14 residues.

This clonotype appeared many times. J is TRBJ1-2 and V is TRBV20-1, with D possibly matching TRBD1 (6 bases). Germline V gene data show CDR1 as DFQATT and CDR2 as SNEGSKA (reference sequence). Trimming pared 0 bases from V and 4 bases from J, leaving 12 bases between. This CDR3 spans 14 amino acids. The CDR3 is CSARDSRGPYGYTF. In DNA form, the CDR3 reads TGCAGTGCTAGAGATAGCAGGGGACCCTATGGCTACACCTTC.

This clonotype has a count of ten or more. The V gene is TRBV5-1, the J gene TRBJ2-7, with a possible D match to TRBD1 (6 bases). The CDR3 extends over 16 amino acids. Germline V gene lookup returns CDR1 SGHRS and CDR2 YFSETQ. Trimming took off 3 bases at V and 3 bases at J, with 19 bases between the two ends. CDR3 nucleotide sequence: TGCGCCAGCAGCTCAAAATCAACCGACAGGAGCTACGAGCAGTACTTC. Residues: CASSSKSTDRSYEQYF.

This clonotype was observed many times. This chain connects TRBV6-2 or TRBV6-3 to TRBJ2-7; D ambiguous. This CDR3 comprises 14 residues. CDR1 is MNHEY and CDR2 is SVGEGT in the germline V gene. With 2 bases removed from V and 4 bases from J, the gap between germline ends came to 12 bases. The CDR3 protein is CASSYPDGVYEQYF. Written as DNA, the CDR3 is TGTGCCAGCAGTTACCCCGACGGAGTATACGAGCAGTACTTC.

At least ten counts were recorded for this clonotype. The J gene is TRBJ2-5, the V gene TRBV10-3; 7 bases are shared with TRBD1. Germline lookup yields CDR1 ENHRY and CDR2 SYGVKD. Trimming at V came to 0 bases and at J to 4 bases, leaving 8 bases not matched to a gene. The CDR3 runs 16 residues. The CDR3 here is CAISESGTGATETQYF. CDR3 nucleotide sequence: TGTGCCATCAGTGAGTCCGGAACAGGGGCGACAGAGACCCAGTACTTC.